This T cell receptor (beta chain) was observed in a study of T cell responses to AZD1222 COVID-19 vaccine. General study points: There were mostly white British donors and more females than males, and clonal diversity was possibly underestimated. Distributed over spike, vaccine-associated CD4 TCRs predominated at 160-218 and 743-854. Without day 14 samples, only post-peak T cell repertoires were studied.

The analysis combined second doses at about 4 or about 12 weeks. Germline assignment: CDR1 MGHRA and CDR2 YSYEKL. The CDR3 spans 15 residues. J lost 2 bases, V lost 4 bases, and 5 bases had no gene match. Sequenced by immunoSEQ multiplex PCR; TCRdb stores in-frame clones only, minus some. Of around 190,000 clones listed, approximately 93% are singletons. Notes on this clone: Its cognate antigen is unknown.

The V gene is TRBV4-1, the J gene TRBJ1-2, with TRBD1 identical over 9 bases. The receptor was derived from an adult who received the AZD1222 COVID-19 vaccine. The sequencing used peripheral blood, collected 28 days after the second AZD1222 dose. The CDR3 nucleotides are TGCGCCAGCAGCCGGACAGGGGAACCGAACTATGGCTACACCTTC. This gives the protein CASSRTGEPNYGYTF.